This TCR beta chain was sequenced during a study of cytomegalovirus exposure and HLA in healthy donors. On the study more broadly: Early on, a data release was issued that held roughly 84 million unique TCRs from HLA-typed donors.

It was with 60 Vbeta and 13 Jbeta primers that the PCR ran. Methods used by the authors: Approximately 79 million unique TCR beta chains, 10 million to 13 million of them shared, were counted by a later analysis. Produced via immunoSEQ multiplex PCR; TCRdb's table is partial and in-frame only. That table furnishes V, J and clone size, whereas the DNA furnished D and trimming. The sample yields roughly 100,000 clones, 70% to 80% seen once. About this clone itself: Its target is unknown.

Among the donors, all were healthy bone marrow donors. The germline V gene has CDR1 SGHRS and CDR2 YFSETQ. The length of the CDR3 is 12 residues. The ends were cut back, 0 bases at V and 8 bases at J, with 8 bases in the middle. Study-wide findings and caveats: According to an earlier analysis, most TCR beta V segments yielded productive rearrangements about 90% or about 30% of the time.

This sequence was found in a man aged 30 to 39 in good health and CMV-seronegative. Sequenced sample: PBMCs. The genes are TRBV5-1 and TRBJ1-2; a possible D gene is TRBD1 (6 bases). This CDR3 is CASSLDRVGYTF. In DNA, the CDR3 is TGCGCCAGCAGCTTGGACAGGGTCGGCTACACCTTC.